This entry lists 27 T cell receptor beta chains sequenced from one sample in a study of CD8 T cells in Susac syndrome. When the RNA was reverse transcribed, random hexamers were used with an input of roughly 0.5 to 1 ug. TCRdb ran MiXCR on the immunoSEQ multiplex PCR reads and lists one entry per CDR3 protein. The sample contains 250,000 to 300,000 distinct CDR3 sequences, approximately 89% of which appear only once. Sequencing was done on a sample of CD8+ T cells from PBMCs. The receptor source for this set is a human donor with multiple sclerosis.

This chain joins TRBV29-1 and TRBJ2-7; D is possibly TRBD2 (5 bases). CDR1 is SQVTM, CDR2 ANQGSEA, per germline. The CDR3 extends over 13 amino acids. Trimming stripped 6 bases from V and 0 bases from J, with 12 bases between. This CDR3 is CSVGQRSSYEQYF. The CDR3 nucleotides read TGCAGCGTGGGCCAGCGGAGCTCCTACGAGCAGTACTTC.

The chain employs TRBV19 and TRBJ1-2; unclear D gene. This CDR3 region has 14 residues. Germline loops: CDR1 LNHDA, CDR2 SQIVND (reference sequence). Trimming left V 6 bases short and J 4 bases short, with 15 bases between. For the CDR3, the DNA is TGTGCCAGTAGGTCTTGGAACCCCAGCTATGGCTACACCTTC. Protein product: CASRSWNPSYGYTF.

The genes are TRBV7-9 and TRBJ2-3; tentative D call: TRBD2 (5 bases). V lost 0 bases, J lost 2 bases, and 15 bases lay in between. Germline V CDR1 and CDR2: SEHNR, FQNEAQ (reference sequence). The CDR3 has 17 residues. The CDR3 DNA sequence: TGTGCCAGCAGCTTAGCGAGGTGGGAGCTCTCCACAGATACGCAGTATTTT. This translates into CASSLARWELSTDTQYF.

The rearrangement uses TRBV19 and TRBJ2-1; either TRBD1 or TRBD2 may supply D (5 bases each). Germline V gene data show CDR1 as LNHDA and CDR2 as SQIVND (reference sequence). The V and J ends lost 4 bases and 6 bases respectively, with 10 bases between them. The CDR3 spans 13 residues. In DNA, the CDR3 is TGTGCCAGTAGTACCGGGACGATCAATGAGCAGTTCTTC. Encoded protein: CASSTGTINEQFF.

V is TRBV30 and J is TRBJ1-2; D call uncertain. This CDR3 comprises 11 residues. Deletions cut 0 bases from V and 9 bases from J, with 8 bases between. CDR1 and CDR2 from the germline V gene are GTSNPN and SVGIG (reference sequence). The CDR3 protein is CAWSVPPRYTF. The CDR3 DNA is TGTGCCTGGAGTGTCCCCCCGCGCTACACCTTC.

The chain employs TRBV27 and TRBJ2-6, with TRBD2 matching 9 bases. V shed 3 bases, J shed 0 bases, and the junction held 6 bases outside the gene matches. This CDR3 comprises 18 residues. CDR1 and CDR2 from the germline V gene are MNHEY and SMNVEV (reference sequence). The CDR3 is CASSFLTSGGSGANVLTF. CDR3 in DNA: TGTGCCAGCAGTTTCTTGACTAGCGGCGGCTCTGGGGCCAACGTCCTGACTTTC.

The V and J genes are TRBV20-1 and TRBJ1-5; tentatively, D is TRBD1 (5 bases). This CDR3 has 15 amino acids. The germline V and J ends were trimmed by 6 bases and 7 bases, with 22 bases remaining between them. CDR1 and CDR2 from the germline V gene are DFQATT and SNEGSKA (reference sequence). CDR3 protein: CSAPGGDGDWQPQHF. The CDR3 DNA reads as TGCAGTGCGCCCGGGGGGGACGGCGATTGGCAGCCCCAGCATTTT.

J is TRBJ2-5 and V is TRBV7-9, with D maybe TRBD2 (5 bases). CDR1 SEHNR and CDR2 FQNEAQ come from the germline V gene (reference sequence). This CDR3 contains 14 residues. The V end lost 5 bases, the J end lost 5 bases, and 15 bases lay between the germline ends. As DNA, the CDR3 is TGTGCCAGCAGCCCCCGGGATCCCGGGGAGACCCAGTACTTC. This translates into CASSPRDPGETQYF.

The genes are TRBV6-5 and TRBJ1-2, with D perhaps matching TRBD1 (5 bases). The CDR3 totals 11 residues. Per germline, CDR1 MNHEY and CDR2 SVGAGI. Trimming cost V 3 bases and J 10 bases, with 9 bases left between them. CDR3 sequence: CASSYGHLYTF. The CDR3 coding sequence is TGTGCCAGCAGTTATGGACATCTCTACACCTTC.

The V call is TRBV27, the J call TRBJ1-5; D is unresolved. The CDR3 runs 14 residues. From germline, CDR1 is MNHEY and CDR2 SMNVEV (reference sequence). Trimming pared 6 bases from V and 0 bases from J, leaving 9 bases between. The CDR3 DNA is TGTGCCAGCAGACATCAGGCTAGCAATCAGCCCCAGCATTTT. Encoded protein: CASRHQASNQPQHF.

The rearrangement joins TRBV13 to TRBJ2-5; 7 bases are a match to TRBD1. CDR1 is PRHDT, CDR2 FYEKMQ, per germline (reference sequence). Germline trimming cut 3 bases from V and 7 bases from J; bases unmatched to any gene: 8. The CDR3 runs 14 residues. The CDR3 protein is CASSFQGVFGTQYF. The CDR3 nucleotides read TGTGCCAGCAGCTTCCAGGGGGTGTTTGGGACCCAGTACTTC.

CDR3 nucleotide sequence: TGTGCCAGCAGTCGTACAGGGAAGCAAGGCTACACCTTC. Its translation is CASSRTGKQGYTF. The chain uses TRBV6-9 and TRBJ1-2; TRBD1 is a possible D gene (6 bases). V lost 5 bases and J 8 bases, leaving 15 bases between the germline ends. Germline CDR1 MNHGY, CDR2 SVAAGI. The CDR3 spans 13 residues.

The rearrangement joins TRBV19 to TRBJ2-1; 10 nucleotides agree with TRBD2. The germline CDR1 and CDR2 sequences are LNHDA and SQIVND (reference sequence). This CDR3 has 15 amino acids. With 3 bases clipped from V and 7 bases from J, the junction kept 6 bases outside the gene matches. This chain's CDR3 is CASSIASGGRNEQFF. The CDR3 DNA reads TGTGCCAGTAGTATCGCTAGCGGGGGCCGAAATGAGCAGTTCTTC.

The rearrangement links TRBV5-6 to TRBJ2-3, with 7 nucleotides matching TRBD1. Germline CDR1 is SGHDT and CDR2 is YYEEEE. This CDR3 spans 15 amino acids. V gave up 1 base and J gave up 4 bases; unmatched junction bases: 6. The CDR3 sequence: CASSLPAGGPDTQYF. The DNA for the CDR3 is TGTGCCAGCAGCTTGCCGGCAGGGGGTCCAGATACGCAGTATTTT.

The chain employs TRBV9 and TRBJ2-1; D remains unclear. Trimming removed 0 bases at V and 8 bases at J, with 18 bases between. Germline V gives CDR1 SGDLS, CDR2 YYNGEE. This CDR3 comprises 16 residues. CDR3 DNA: TGTGCCAGCAGCGTAGATAGCCTACTCCCCATCGATGAGCAGTTCTTC. Protein sequence: CASSVDSLLPIDEQFF.

The chain joins TRBV9 to TRBJ2-3; 9 bases line up with TRBD2. Germline loops: CDR1 SGDLS, CDR2 YYNGEE. There are 16 residues in the CDR3. J was trimmed by 4 bases and V by 3 bases; bases with no gene match: 9. CDR3 in DNA: TGTGCCAGCAGCGATCCTAGCGGGATCGGTGCAGATACGCAGTATTTT. Translation gives CASSDPSGIGADTQYF. Full variable domain (remainder filled in from reference TRBV9 and TRBJ2-3): DSGVTQTPKHLITATGQRVTLRCSPRSGDLSVYWYQQSLDQGLQFLIQYYNGEERAKGNILERFSAQQFPDLHSELNLSSLELGDSALYFCASSDPSGIGADTQYFGPGTRLTVL.

This chain joins TRBV29-1 and TRBJ1-2, with 8 bases matching TRBD1. V gave up 7 bases and J gave up 8 bases; unmatched junction bases: 9. This CDR3 is built from 12 residues. Germline CDR1 is SQVTM and CDR2 is ANQGSEA. CDR3 DNA: TGCAGCGGCACGGACAGGGAAGGGGGCTACACCTTC. It translates to CSGTDREGGYTF.

A few counts support this clonotype. The chain joins TRBV4-3 to TRBJ2-7, with 8 nucleotides matching TRBD2. The junction had 3 bases not matched to a gene; V was cut back by 0 bases and J by 5 bases. CDR3 length: 14 amino acids. Germline V lookup: CDR1 LGHNA, CDR2 YSLEER. In DNA form, the CDR3 reads TGCGCCAGCAGCCAAGAAGCGGGAGTCAACGAGCAGTACTTC. This codes for CASSQEAGVNEQYF.

The chain links TRBV3-1 to TRBJ2-5; D perhaps matches TRBD2 (6 bases). This CDR3 comprises 13 residues. Germline loops: CDR1 LGHDT, CDR2 YNNKEL (reference sequence). V lost 3 bases, J lost 7 bases, and 12 bases lay in between. The CDR3 nucleotides read TGTGCCAGCAGCCATGGAGGGACTTCGACCCAGTACTTC. Translation: CASSHGGTSTQYF.

V gene TRBV5-1 combines with J gene TRBJ1-3; D ambiguous. The CDR3 extends over 15 amino acids. V was pared by 0 bases and J by 0 bases, with 7 bases between. Per germline, CDR1 SGHRS and CDR2 YFSETQ. The chain's CDR3 is CASSLDGFSGNTIYF. The CDR3 coding sequence is TGCGCCAGCAGCTTGGACGGATTCTCTGGAAACACCATATATTTT. Using reference TRBV5-1 and TRBJ1-3 for the parts outside the CDR3, the full variable domain is KAGVTQTPRYLIKTRGQQVTLSCSPISGHRSVSWYQQTPGQGLQFLFEYFSETQRNKGNFPGRFSGRQFSNSRSEMNVSTLELGDSALYLCASSLDGFSGNTIYFGEGSWLTVV.

The chain couples TRBV6-6 to TRBJ1-1; perhaps TRBD1 as D (5 bases). With 2 bases removed from V and 0 bases from J, the gap between germline ends came to 7 bases. Germline V CDR1 and CDR2: MNHNY, SVGAGI (reference sequence). The CDR3 spans 14 residues. For the CDR3, the DNA is TGTGCCAGCAGTTACACGACAGTGAACACTGAAGCTTTCTTT. This gives the protein CASSYTTVNTEAFF.

This chain joins TRBV7-2 and TRBJ1-5; D is ambiguous. Trimming removed 5 bases from V and 7 bases from J, with 18 bases in between. The CDR3 is 15 amino acids. Germline V gene lookup returns CDR1 SGHTA and CDR2 FQGNSA. The CDR3 DNA follows: TGTGCCAGCAGCGTTGAGGCACCAACAAACCAGCCCCAGCATTTT. Translating it yields CASSVEAPTNQPQHF.

V gene TRBV6-1 combines with J gene TRBJ2-1; a weak D match, TRBD2 (5 bases). With 6 bases removed from V and 1 base from J, the gap between germline ends came to 16 bases. The CDR3 contains 16 residues. CDR1 is MNHNS and CDR2 is SASEGT in the germline V gene. DNA of the CDR3: TGTGCCAGCAGCCAATCGCCCGGGAATTCCTACAATGAGCAGTTCTTC. Translated, it gives CASSQSPGNSYNEQFF.

This chain uses TRBV18 with TRBJ1-1; no firm D call. The V end was cut by 6 bases, the J end by 6 bases, with 8 bases between. The CDR3 loop spans 11 amino acids. The germline V gene has CDR1 KGHSH and CDR2 LQKENI. CDR3 protein: CASSKDSEAFF. In DNA, the CDR3 is TGTGCCAGCTCGAAAGACTCTGAAGCTTTCTTT.

J is TRBJ1-5 and V is TRBV6-5; 8 bases map to TRBD1. The CDR3 length is 15 residues. V lost 5 bases and J lost 4; bases outside the gene matches: 7. From germline, CDR1 is MNHEY and CDR2 SVGAGI. In DNA form, the CDR3 reads TGTGCCAGCAGTCAGGGACAGGCCCTAAATCAGCCCCAGCATTTT. It encodes CASSQGQALNQPQHF.

This clonotype appeared a single time. CDR3 residues: CARSTDNRSPYQETQYF. CDR3 coding DNA: TGTGCCAGAAGCACCGACAACAGGTCCCCGTACCAAGAGACCCAGTACTTC. The chain joins TRBV5-3 to TRBJ2-5; tentatively, D is TRBD1 (5 bases). TRBV5-3 is designated an ORF whose function remains uncertain. V was clipped by 4 bases and J by 0 bases, with 19 bases between them. The CDR3 is 17 residues long.

This clonotype has just one count. The rearrangement links TRBV2 to TRBJ2-1; 11 bases agree with TRBD1. The germline V gene encodes CDR1 SNHLY and CDR2 FYNNEI. With 7 bases clipped from V and 5 bases from J, the junction kept 7 bases outside the gene matches. The CDR3 is made up of 15 amino acids. The CDR3 reads CASKRGQGDNNEQFF. For the CDR3, the DNA is TGTGCCAGCAAAAGGGGACAGGGGGATAACAATGAGCAGTTCTTC.